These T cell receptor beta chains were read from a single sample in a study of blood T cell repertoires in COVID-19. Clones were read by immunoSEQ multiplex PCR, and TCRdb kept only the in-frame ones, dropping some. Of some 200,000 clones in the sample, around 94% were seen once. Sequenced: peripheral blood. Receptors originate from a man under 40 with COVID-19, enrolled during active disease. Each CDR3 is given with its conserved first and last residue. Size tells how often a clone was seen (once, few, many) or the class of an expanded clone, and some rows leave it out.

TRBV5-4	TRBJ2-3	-	CASRPGSSGGTSTDTQYF
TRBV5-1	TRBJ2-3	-	CASSLEAGGTTDTQYF
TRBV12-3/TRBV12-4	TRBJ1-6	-	CARPGGKVLLHF
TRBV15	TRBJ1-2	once	CATSRDETNSFNYGYTF
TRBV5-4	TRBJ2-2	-	CASSVPTGGTNTGELFF
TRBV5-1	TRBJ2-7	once	CASSLDFYEQYF
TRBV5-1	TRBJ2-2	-	CASSFNRGSNSGELFF
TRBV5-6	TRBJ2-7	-	CASSLGDRFFYEQYF
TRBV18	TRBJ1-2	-	CASSLTGTGLNYGYTF
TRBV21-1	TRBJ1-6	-	CASSKAPGLEVIGNSPLHF
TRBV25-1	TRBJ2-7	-	CASSESYEQYF
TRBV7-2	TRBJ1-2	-	CASSLGGDRVDGYTF
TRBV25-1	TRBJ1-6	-	CASSDGQGGDNSPLHF
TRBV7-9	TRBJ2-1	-	CASRAGYNEQFF
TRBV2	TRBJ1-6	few	CASSDLGTGASSPLHF
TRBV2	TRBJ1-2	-	CASAQNNYGYTF
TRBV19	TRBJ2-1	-	CASTAAGGDAYNEQFF
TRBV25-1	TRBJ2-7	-	CASSRGLAGEPYEQYF
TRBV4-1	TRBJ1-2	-	CASSPGQGPVGYGYTF
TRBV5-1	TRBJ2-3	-	CASSPTEPTDTQYF
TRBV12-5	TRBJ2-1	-	CASGLASGGSSYNEQFF
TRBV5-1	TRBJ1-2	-	CASSFGRGGYTF
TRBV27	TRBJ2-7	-	CASSRSGQGNYEQYF
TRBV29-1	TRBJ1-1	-	CSVETPGSDEAFF
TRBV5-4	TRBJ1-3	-	CASRSCDTIYF
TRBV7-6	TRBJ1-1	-	CASSSTGTEAFF
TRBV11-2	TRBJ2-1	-	CASSSGLAGSSYNEQFF
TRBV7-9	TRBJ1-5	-	CASSLGDSNQPQHF
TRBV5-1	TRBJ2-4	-	CASSFGSGGVENIQYF
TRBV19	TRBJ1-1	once	CASSIGQNTEAFF
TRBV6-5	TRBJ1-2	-	CASRPWETNYGYTF
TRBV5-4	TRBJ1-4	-	CASSPGQGGNEKLFF
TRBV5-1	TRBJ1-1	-	CASSLVGERAEAFF
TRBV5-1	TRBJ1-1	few	CASSHEQVGNTEAFF
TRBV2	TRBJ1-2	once	CASTRQGQYGSGYTF
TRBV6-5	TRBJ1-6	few	CASKQDYNSPLHF
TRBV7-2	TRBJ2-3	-	CASSLGVRRGDTTDTQYF
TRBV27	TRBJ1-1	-	CASSRNTEAFF
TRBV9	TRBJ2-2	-	CASSPRGGSGELFF
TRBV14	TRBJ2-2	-	CASSQQNTGELFF